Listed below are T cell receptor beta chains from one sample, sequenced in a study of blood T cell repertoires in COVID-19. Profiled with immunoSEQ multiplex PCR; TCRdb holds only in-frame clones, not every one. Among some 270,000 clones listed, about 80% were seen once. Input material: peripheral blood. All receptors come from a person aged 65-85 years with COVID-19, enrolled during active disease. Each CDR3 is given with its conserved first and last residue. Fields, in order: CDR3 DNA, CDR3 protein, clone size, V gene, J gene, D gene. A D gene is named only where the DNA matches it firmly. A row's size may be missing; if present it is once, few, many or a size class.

TGTGCCAGCTCCCATACCGAGTACACAGATACGCAGTATTTT	CASSHTEYTDTQYF	NA	TRBV18	TRBJ2-3	NA
TGTGCCAGCAGCTTAGAGGCGGTCGGCGGTCACTCTGGGGCCAACGTCCTGACTTTC	CASSLEAVGGHSGANVLTF	NA	TRBV7-2	TRBJ2-6	NA
TGCGCCAGCAGCCAGACGACAGGGAACAATCAGCCCCAGCATTTT	CASSQTTGNNQPQHF	few	TRBV10-2	TRBJ1-5	TRBD1
TGTGCCAGCAGTGACCCCCGGGGTGAAACTAATGAAAAACTGTTTTTT	CASSDPRGETNEKLFF	NA	TRBV27	TRBJ1-4	NA
TGCGCCAGCAGGTCCGACAGCTATGGCTACACCTTC	CASRSDSYGYTF	NA	TRBV5-1	TRBJ1-2	NA
TGTGCCATAACGACTAGGAACGAGCAGTACTTC	CAITTRNEQYF	NA	TRBV5-8	TRBJ2-7	NA
TGTGCCAGCAGCCCCTCGGGACTGGCAAACACCGGGGAGCTGTTTTTT	CASSPSGLANTGELFF	NA	TRBV14	TRBJ2-2	NA
TGTGCCAGCAGTGCGCGGAGGGGGGGAAATGAGCAGTTCTTC	CASSARRGGNEQFF	NA	TRBV2	TRBJ2-1	NA
TGTGCCAGCAGGAAGCCCCGGCTAGCGGGAGTTACAGATACGCAGTATTTT	CASRKPRLAGVTDTQYF	NA	TRBV7-9	TRBJ2-3	TRBD2
TGTGCCAGCAGCCAACAGGGTAGGGGCGATGGCTACACCTTC	CASSQQGRGDGYTF	NA	TRBV9	TRBJ1-2	NA